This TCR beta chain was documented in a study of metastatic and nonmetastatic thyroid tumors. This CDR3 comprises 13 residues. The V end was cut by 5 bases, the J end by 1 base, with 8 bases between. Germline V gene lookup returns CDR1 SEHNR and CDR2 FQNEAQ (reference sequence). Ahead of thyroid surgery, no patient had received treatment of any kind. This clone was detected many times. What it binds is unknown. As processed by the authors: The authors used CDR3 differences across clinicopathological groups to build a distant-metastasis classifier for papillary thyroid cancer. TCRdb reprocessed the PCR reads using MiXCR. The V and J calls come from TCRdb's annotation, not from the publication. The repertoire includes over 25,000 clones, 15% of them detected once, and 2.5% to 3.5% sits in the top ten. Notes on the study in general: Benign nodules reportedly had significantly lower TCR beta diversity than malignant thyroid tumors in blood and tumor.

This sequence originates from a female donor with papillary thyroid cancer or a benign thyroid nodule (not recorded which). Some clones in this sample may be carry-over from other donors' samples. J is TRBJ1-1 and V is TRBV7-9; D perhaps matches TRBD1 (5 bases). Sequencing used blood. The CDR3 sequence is CASSRGTNTEAFF. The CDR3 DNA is TGTGCCAGCAGCCGAGGGACGAACACTGAAGCTTTCTTT. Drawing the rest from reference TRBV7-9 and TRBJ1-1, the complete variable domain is DTGVSQNPRHKITKRGQNVTFRCDPISEHNRLYWYRQTLGQGPEFLTYFQNEAQLEKSRLLSDRFSAERPKGSFSTLEIQRTEQGDSAMYLCASSRGTNTEAFFGQGTRLTVV.